These 10 T cell receptor beta chains came from one sample sequenced in a study of blood T cell repertoires in COVID-19. Assay: immunoSEQ multiplex PCR; the TCRdb copy retains only in-frame clones and omits some. The sample consists of some 220,000 clones, 80% to 85% of them appearing once. The material sequenced was peripheral blood. Source of these receptors: a young woman who had recovered from COVID-19.

CDR3 DNA sequence: TGTGCCAGCAGTTTTGAGACTCTGGGGCAGTACTTC. Translating gives CASSFETLGQYF. The rearrangement joins TRBV12-3 or TRBV12-4 to TRBJ2-7, with D uncertain. The CDR3 extends over 12 amino acids. The V end lost 3 bases, the J end lost 9 bases, and 12 bases lay between the germline ends.

The V gene is TRBV6-5, the J gene TRBJ2-3; 8 bases are shared with TRBD2. Germline values: CDR1 MNHEY, CDR2 SVGAGI. The CDR3 contains 14 residues. V trimming: 6 bases; J trimming: 2 bases; junction bases outside the gene matches: 4. CDR3 in DNA: TGTGCCAGCAGAGAGCGGGAGAACACAGATACGCAGTATTTT. Translating gives CASRERENTDTQYF.

V gene TRBV5-5 combines with J gene TRBJ1-2; weak D call: TRBD1 (6 bases). V was pared by 1 base and J by 4 bases, with 11 bases between. Germline loops: CDR1 SGHKS, CDR2 YYEKEE (reference sequence). The CDR3 runs to 14 residues. This CDR3 is CASSLSTGFYGYTF. The CDR3 nucleotides are TGTGCCAGCAGCTTGTCCACAGGGTTCTATGGCTACACCTTC. Full variable domain (outside the CDR3, taken from reference TRBV5-5 and TRBJ1-2): DAGVTQSPTHLIKTRGQQVTLRCSPISGHKSVSWYQQVLGQGPQFIFQYYEKEERGRGNFPDRFSARQFPNYSSELNVNALLLGDSALYLCASSLSTGFYGYTFGSGTRLTVV.

V is TRBV16 and J is TRBJ1-3, with D tentatively TRBD1 (5 bases). The CDR3 consists of 17 residues. Germline values: CDR1 KGHSY, CDR2 FQNENV. V gave up 0 bases and J gave up 4 bases, with 16 bases separating them. DNA for the CDR3: TGTGCCAGCAGCCAATCCTCACAGGTCTTACCGGGAAACACCATATATTTT. Translated, it gives CASSQSSQVLPGNTIYF.

This chain connects TRBV15 to TRBJ2-1, with 10 bases identical to TRBD2. J was trimmed by 13 bases and V by 0 bases; bases with no gene match: 15. Germline CDR1 reads LNHNV; CDR2 reads YYDKDF (reference sequence). The CDR3 is 17 amino acids. CDR3 region: CATSRDRLAGDPWSQFF. CDR3 bases: TGTGCCACCAGCAGAGATAGGCTAGCGGGAGACCCCTGGTCCCAGTTCTTC.

This clone was seen a handful of times. The chain couples TRBV10-1 to TRBJ1-3; unclear D gene. Germline V gives CDR1 WNHNN, CDR2 SYGVQD (reference sequence). Trimming shortened V by 0 bases and J by 9 bases, and 6 bases separated the two germline ends. The CDR3 runs 12 residues. CDR3: CASSESGATIYF. The DNA for the CDR3 is TGCGCCAGCAGTGAGTCGGGAGCCACCATATATTTT.

The chain uses TRBV18 and TRBJ2-1, with 8 nucleotides matching TRBD2. Looked up from germline, CDR1 is KGHSH and CDR2 is LQKENI. The length of the CDR3 is 15 residues. The trim removed 8 bases at V and 9 bases at J, leaving 15 bases unmatched. CDR3 residues: CASITSGSGDSEQFF. As DNA, the CDR3 is TGTGCCAGCATCACCAGCGGGAGTGGGGATAGTGAGCAGTTCTTC. Full variable domain (missing parts from reference TRBV18 and TRBJ2-1): NAGVMQNPRHLVRRRGQEARLRCSPMKGHSHVYWYRQLPEEGLKFMVYLQKENIIDESGMPKERFSAEFPKEGPSILRIQQVVRGDSAAYFCASITSGSGDSEQFFGPGTRLTVL.

This chain links TRBV29-1 with TRBJ1-4; TRBD1 matches 7 bases. CDR3 length equals 12 residues. The germline gives CDR1 SQVTM, CDR2 ANQGSEA. Trimming removed 5 bases from V and 6 bases from J; junction bases left unmatched: 3. The CDR3, as DNA: TGCAGCGTTATAGGGGGCGATGAAAAACTGTTTTTT. Residues: CSVIGGDEKLFF.

The chain uses TRBV10-2 and TRBJ2-7; D gene unclear. The V end was cut by 2 bases, the J end by 6 bases, with 11 bases between. The germline gives CDR1 WSHSY, CDR2 SAAADI. This CDR3 contains 13 residues. The CDR3 region has the DNA TGCGCCAGCAGTGAGCTTACAGCTGGCGAGCAGTACTTC. Residues: CASSELTAGEQYF.

The chain carries TRBV20-1 and TRBJ1-1; D call uncertain. From germline, CDR1 is DFQATT and CDR2 SNEGSKA (reference sequence). The CDR3 runs 10 residues. The V end was cut by 6 bases, the J end by 1 base, with 3 bases between. CDR3: CSARNTEAFF. Written as DNA, the CDR3 is TGCAGTGCGCGGAACACTGAAGCTTTCTTT.